This TCR beta chain is drawn from a study of T-cell memory formation after mild COVID-19. The CDR3 contains 15 residues. Unmatched junction bases numbered 7, after V lost 2 bases and J lost 3 bases. CDR1 and CDR2 from the germline V gene are GTSNPN and SVGIG (reference sequence). MiXCR, run by TCRdb on the 5' RACE reads, gives a single entry per CDR3 protein. The table lists hundreds of thousands of distinct CDR3 sequences, 25% to 30% of them singletons. The rearrangement links TRBV30 to TRBJ2-7; 10 bases agree with TRBD2. The clonotype comes from an adult woman who had mild COVID-19 (a few samples of this study predate the infection). Cell type and time point are not known. Material: PBMCs or a T cell subset sorted from them (not recorded which). The CDR3 protein is CAWSPSGLASYEQYF. In nucleotides, the CDR3 is TGTGCCTGGAGTCCATCGGGACTAGCGAGCTACGAGCAGTACTTC.